This T cell receptor beta chain was identified during a study of T cell repertoires in cytomegalovirus infection. Across the whole study: Through public TCR beta signatures, both CMV infection and matching HLA type were indicated.

As concerns this clonotype: Its cognate antigen is unknown.

This CDR3 region has 14 residues. Germline CDR1 reads SGHRS; CDR2 reads YFSETQ. V was cut by 1 base and J by 3 bases, with 11 bases left in between. TCRdb processed the reads anew with MiXCR; each CDR3 protein has one entry. The top ten clones hold around 2.8% of a sample with around 740,000 distinct CDR3 sequences, roughly a third of them seen once. Notes on the study in general: Cumulated frequencies of public TCR beta families served to identify carriers of CMV plus the relevant HLA. HLA-C-restricted CMV clonotypes gave the most frequent clonotype in two of eight donors.

The V call is TRBV5-1, the J call TRBJ2-7, with D hard to call. The clonotype comes from a human donor in good health (CMV status not recorded). Some clones in this sample may be carry-over from other donors' samples. Sample: PBMCs. DNA of the CDR3: TGCGCCAGCAGCTTGAGTTTAGGGATCTACGAGCAGTACTTC. It translates to CASSLSLGIYEQYF.